The 32 T cell receptor beta chains below all came from one sample that was sequenced in a study of identical twins. TCRdb analysed the 5' RACE reads with MiXCR anew, one entry per CDR3 protein. Counted here are hundreds of thousands of distinct CDR3 sequences, around 6.1% occurring once; the ten biggest clones make up 1.5% to 2%. Sequenced input: naive T cells sorted from blood. The receptors were gathered from a man aged 18-30 years in good health.

Ten or more counts support this clonotype. J is TRBJ2-4 and V is TRBV10-2; tentatively, D is TRBD2 (5 bases). This CDR3 is built from 15 residues. Trimming cost V 3 bases and J 0 bases, with 9 bases left between them. Germline values: CDR1 WSHSY, CDR2 SAAADI. The CDR3 is CASSELGRAKNIQYF. CDR3 sequence (DNA): TGCGCCAGCAGTGAACTGGGGAGAGCCAAAAACATTCAGTACTTC.

This clonotype has a count of ten or more. A junction boundary mismatches the germline segment, possibly from a read error. This chain uses TRBV5-1 with TRBJ1-5, with D possibly TRBD1 on 6 matching bases. Germline-derived CDR1 and CDR2 are SGHRS and YFSETQ. CDR3 size: 15 residues. Here the CDR3 DNA reads TGCGCCAGCAGCTTGACGACGGGGGGCAAACAGCCCCAGCATTTT. This sequence encodes CASSLTTGGKQPQHF.

J is TRBJ1-4 and V is TRBV18; unclear D gene. The CDR3 has 15 amino acids. Deletions cut 3 bases from V and 8 bases from J, with 16 bases between. Germline loops: CDR1 KGHSH, CDR2 LQKENI. The CDR3: CASSPSEVEKEKLFF. CDR3 DNA: TGTGCCAGCTCACCTTCGGAAGTGGAGAAGGAAAAACTGTTTTTT. Looking up the rest from reference TRBV18 and TRBJ1-4 gives the full variable domain: NAGVMQNPRHLVRRRGQEARLRCSPMKGHSHVYWYRQLPEEGLKFMVYLQKENIIDESGMPKERFSAEFPKEGPSILRIQQVVRGDSAAYFCASSPSEVEKEKLFFGSGTQLSVL.

The table lists this clonotype with many counts. This chain uses TRBV29-1 with TRBJ2-2; D is uncertain. The CDR3 has 12 residues. The ends were cut back, 4 bases at V and 1 base at J, with 4 bases in the middle. In germline, CDR1 is SQVTM, CDR2 ANQGSEA. CDR3 sequence reads: CSVVGNTGELFF. The CDR3 nucleotides are TGCAGCGTTGTCGGGAACACCGGGGAGCTGTTTTTT.

This clonotype was recorded a few times. This rearrangement joins TRBV7-2 to TRBJ1-1; D is undetermined. The V gene lost 5 bases and the J gene lost 7 bases, with 14 bases spanning the gap. There are 13 residues in the CDR3. Germline values: CDR1 SGHTA, CDR2 FQGNSA. The CDR3 DNA follows: TGTGCCAGCAGCCCAATTCCCCCATTTGAAGCTTTCTTT. It codes for CASSPIPPFEAFF.

This clonotype occurred many times. The rearrangement joins TRBV5-1 to TRBJ2-3, with D tentatively TRBD1 (6 bases). CDR3 length: 15 residues. Germline V gene lookup returns CDR1 SGHRS and CDR2 YFSETQ. Trimming took 0 bases from V and 11 from J, leaving 19 bases between them. The CDR3 DNA reads TGCGCCAGCAGCTTGGTTGCAGGGCAGGGGTATGGGCAGTATTTT. It codes for CASSLVAGQGYGQYF.

There are many counts of this clonotype. The chain couples TRBV27 to TRBJ1-5; the D gene is possibly TRBD1 (6 bases). The CDR3 loop spans 15 amino acids. Trimming cost V 0 bases and J 7 bases, with 13 bases left between them. Per germline, CDR1 MNHEY and CDR2 SMNVEV (reference sequence). The chain's CDR3 is CASSLSVTGNQPQHF. The CDR3 bases are TGTGCCAGCAGTTTATCGGTCACAGGGAACCAGCCCCAGCATTTT.

This clonotype has more than one count but fewer than ten. This sequence joins TRBV15 and TRBJ2-3; TRBD2 matches at 7 bases. V lost 8 bases, J lost 1 base, and 3 bases stayed unmatched. The CDR3 spans 13 residues. Per the germline V gene, CDR1 is LNHNV and CDR2 is YYDKDF (reference sequence). The CDR3 DNA sequence: TGTGCCACCGGGGGAGGGGGCACAGATACGCAGTATTTT. Translated, it gives CATGGGGTDTQYF.

V is TRBV5-1 and J is TRBJ2-5, with D perhaps TRBD1 (6 bases). V lost 3 bases to trimming and J lost 1 base, with 13 bases between them. The CDR3 sequence is 15 residues long. Germline CDR1 is SGHRS and CDR2 is YFSETQ. This chain's CDR3 is CASSYSGTTQETQYF. The CDR3 DNA sequence: TGCGCCAGCAGCTACTCCGGGACAACCCAAGAGACCCAGTACTTC.

In this sample, this clonotype turned up many times. The V call is TRBV29-1, the J call TRBJ1-3, with TRBD1 matching 8 bases. V lost 5 bases and J lost 3; bases outside the gene matches: 3. Germline V gives CDR1 SQVTM, CDR2 ANQGSEA. This CDR3 spans 13 amino acids. The CDR3 nucleotides are TGCAGCGTTAGGACAGGGTTTGGAAACACCATATATTTT. Protein product: CSVRTGFGNTIYF.

This clonotype was found a few times. The chain uses TRBV2 and TRBJ1-2; tentatively, D is TRBD1 (5 bases). In germline, CDR1 is SNHLY, CDR2 FYNNEI. V was trimmed by 8 bases and J by 8 bases, leaving 12 bases between them. The CDR3 covers 11 residues. The CDR3 DNA reads as TGTGCCAGCGGCGGGACGGGCGGCTACACCTTC. Translation: CASGGTGGYTF.

The table lists this clonotype with a few counts. This chain links TRBV30 with TRBJ2-7; possible D gene TRBD1, 6 bases. The CDR3 consists of 12 residues. The V and J ends lost 5 bases and 2 bases respectively, with 10 bases between them. In germline, CDR1 is GTSNPN, CDR2 SVGIG (reference sequence). The DNA for the CDR3 is TGTGCCTGGGAGGACAGCACCTACGAGCAGTACTTC. Translated, it gives CAWEDSTYEQYF.

This chain connects TRBV10-3 to TRBJ2-7; 8 bases are shared with TRBD2. The CDR3 is 18 residues long. The germline V gene has CDR1 ENHRY and CDR2 SYGVKD. Unmatched junction bases numbered 14, after V lost 0 bases and J lost 4 bases. The CDR3 reads CAISESRVGRLASYEQYF. Written as DNA, the CDR3 is TGTGCCATCAGTGAGTCTAGGGTGGGGAGACTAGCGTCTTACGAGCAGTACTTC.

This clonotype was seen ten or more times. V gene TRBV29-1 combines with J gene TRBJ2-1, with D perhaps matching TRBD2 (5 bases). The CDR3 is 14 amino acids. From germline, CDR1 is SQVTM and CDR2 ANQGSEA. The V end lost 1 base, the J end lost 2 bases, and 9 bases lay between the germline ends. The CDR3 sequence is CSVEGGVTYNEQFF. The DNA of the CDR3 is TGCAGCGTTGAAGGGGGAGTAACCTACAATGAGCAGTTCTTC.

As for this clonotype: Possible read error: a much larger clone is one base away. The chain recombines TRBV7-8 with TRBJ1-4, with 9 bases aligning to TRBD1. V shed 4 bases, J shed 8 bases, and the junction held 2 bases outside the gene matches. The CDR3 extends over 13 amino acids. Germline V gene sequence: CDR1 SGHVS, CDR2 FQNEAQ. CDR3 loop: CASSWDREEKLFF. The CDR3 region has the DNA TGTGCCAGCAGCTGGGACAGGGAGGAAAAACTGTTTTTT. Using reference TRBV7-8 and TRBJ1-4 for the parts outside the CDR3, the full variable domain is GAGVSQSPRYKVAKRGQDVALRCDPISGHVSLFWYQQALGQGPEFLTYFQNEAQLDKSGLPSDRFFAERPEGSVSTLKIQRTQQEDSAVYLCASSWDREEKLFFGSGTQLSVL.

This clonotype was counted many times. The chain recombines TRBV29-1 with TRBJ2-1, with TRBD1 matching over 7 bases. V trimming: 7 bases; J trimming: 4 bases; junction bases outside the gene matches: 10. Germline loops: CDR1 SQVTM, CDR2 ANQGSEA. The CDR3 spans 14 residues. CDR3 DNA: TGCAGCGGCTTCGGGACAGAGCCTTACAATGAGCAGTTCTTC. It codes for CSGFGTEPYNEQFF.

This clonotype was found a few times. This chain joins TRBV6-2 or TRBV6-3 and TRBJ2-1; no reliable D call. CDR3 length equals 12 residues. The V and J ends lost 5 bases and 8 bases respectively, with 10 bases between them. CDR1 and CDR2 (germline): MNHEY, SVGEGT. The CDR3 DNA reads TGTGCCAGCAGTGACCCCTTGGATGAGCAGTTCTTC. Amino acid sequence: CASSDPLDEQFF.

This clonotype was counted between two and nine times. The J gene is TRBJ2-7, the V gene TRBV6-1, with D perhaps given as TRBD1 or TRBD2 (5 bases each). This CDR3 region has 14 residues. Germline V lookup: CDR1 MNHNS, CDR2 SASEGT. V was cut by 6 bases and J by 0 bases, with 12 bases left in between. The CDR3 reads CASSRGRSSYEQYV. In DNA form, the CDR3 reads TGTGCCAGCAGCCGGGGCCGGAGCTCCTACGAGCAGTACGTC.

This clonotype was counted at least ten times. The chain has TRBV29-1 and TRBJ1-2; TRBD1 agrees at 8 bases. This CDR3 region has 14 residues. Looked up from germline, CDR1 is SQVTM and CDR2 is ANQGSEA. Trimming at V came to 6 bases and at J to 3 bases, leaving 9 bases not matched to a gene. In DNA, the CDR3 is TGCAGCGTAGACGACAGGGGCGTGGACTATGGCTACACCTTC. Translation gives CSVDDRGVDYGYTF.

This clonotype was seen many times. J is TRBJ1-5 and V is TRBV20-1, with D hard to call. The germline CDR1 and CDR2 sequences are DFQATT and SNEGSKA (reference sequence). The CDR3 is made up of 11 amino acids. V was pared by 1 base and J by 12 bases, with 10 bases between. Here the CDR3 DNA reads TGCAGTGCTAGAGGTCAGGAGAACCAGCATTTT. It yields the protein CSARGQENQHF.

A few counts support this clonotype. The chain carries TRBV3-1 and TRBJ2-1; TRBD1 matches at 7 bases. The CDR3 consists of 15 residues. Germline CDR1 reads LGHDT; CDR2 reads YNNKEL (reference sequence). Trimming at V came to 3 bases and at J to 7 bases, leaving 9 bases not matched to a gene. This CDR3 reads CASSQIRTGPNEQFF. The CDR3 DNA reads TGTGCCAGCAGCCAGATAAGGACAGGTCCGAATGAGCAGTTCTTC.

V gene TRBV20-1 combines with J gene TRBJ2-1; D uncertain. The CDR3 length is 14 residues. V was cut by 4 bases and J by 7 bases, with 17 bases left in between. Per germline, CDR1 DFQATT and CDR2 SNEGSKA (reference sequence). CDR3 residues: CSATIGIVRNEQFF. The DNA for the CDR3 is TGCAGTGCTACAATAGGGATCGTTAGGAATGAGCAGTTCTTC.

This clonotype was seen only a few times. The rearrangement links TRBV20-1 to TRBJ2-7, with D possibly matching TRBD2 (6 bases). Deletions cut 0 bases from V and 2 bases from J, with 14 bases between. CDR3 size: 15 residues. The germline gives CDR1 DFQATT, CDR2 SNEGSKA (reference sequence). This chain's CDR3 is CSARDRGKSTYEQYF. CDR3 bases: TGCAGTGCTAGAGATCGCGGGAAAAGCACCTACGAGCAGTACTTC.

Many counts were recorded for this clonotype. The chain carries TRBV6-2 or TRBV6-3 and TRBJ2-7; 11 nucleotides align to TRBD1. CDR3 size: 15 residues. Germline loops: CDR1 MNHEY, CDR2 SVGEGT. The V and J ends lost 6 bases and 1 base, in that order; junction bases with no gene match: 5. The CDR3 region has the DNA TGTGCCAGCAGCGTGGACAGGGGGCGATCCTACGAGCAGTACTTC. This sequence encodes CASSVDRGRSYEQYF.

CDR3 sequence (DNA): TGTGCCAGCAGTTTAAACACGGTCTGCACCTACGAGCAGTACGTC. Translation: CASSLNTVCTYEQYV. The chain links TRBV12-3 or TRBV12-4 to TRBJ2-7, with D uncertain. CDR3 length: 15 residues. V lost 2 bases and J lost 2, with 13 bases in between.

This clonotype was counted many times. The rearrangement links TRBV4-3 to TRBJ2-1, with TRBD1 matching 7 bases. This CDR3 spans 14 amino acids. Germline assignment: CDR1 LGHNA and CDR2 YSLEER. Trimming at V came to 4 bases and at J to 7 bases, leaving 7 bases not matched to a gene. The CDR3 sequence is CASSLLTGSNEQFF. The DNA for the CDR3 is TGCGCCAGCAGCCTTCTGACAGGGTCTAATGAGCAGTTCTTC.

The rearrangement joins TRBV12-3 or TRBV12-4 to TRBJ2-1; D tentatively reads TRBD1 or TRBD2 (5 bases each). The CDR3 sequence is 15 residues long. The V gene lost 6 bases and the J gene lost 5 bases, with 17 bases spanning the gap. This CDR3 reads CASSPAGRANNEQFF. The CDR3 DNA reads TGTGCCAGCAGCCCTGCGGGCAGGGCCAACAATGAGCAGTTCTTC.

This clonotype was detected ten times or more. The V and J genes are TRBV20-1 and TRBJ2-1, with D possibly called TRBD1 or TRBD2 (5 bases each). V dropped 0 bases and J dropped 5 bases, with 14 bases sitting between them. The germline V gene has CDR1 DFQATT and CDR2 SNEGSKA (reference sequence). The CDR3 runs 15 residues. The chain's CDR3 is CSARDPGTRDNEQFF. DNA for the CDR3: TGCAGTGCTAGAGATCCGGGGACCAGAGACAATGAGCAGTTCTTC.

This clonotype was observed many times. The chain links TRBV29-1 to TRBJ1-2; no clear D gene. Deletions cut 4 bases from V and 7 bases from J, with 10 bases between. Looked up from germline, CDR1 is SQVTM and CDR2 is ANQGSEA. The CDR3 runs 11 residues. Here the CDR3 reads CSVGEKGGYTF. In DNA, the CDR3 is TGCAGCGTTGGTGAAAAGGGTGGCTACACCTTC. Full variable domain (remainder filled in from reference TRBV29-1 and TRBJ1-2): SAVISQKPSRDICQRGTSLTIQCQVDSQVTMMFWYRQQPGQSLTLIATANQGSEATYESGFVIDKFPISRPNLTFSTLTVSNMSPEDSSIYLCSVGEKGGYTFGSGTRLTVV.

This clonotype appeared a few times. This rearrangement joins TRBV18 to TRBJ1-1; unclear D gene. This CDR3 has 14 residues. V lost 5 bases and J 5 bases, leaving 15 bases between the germline ends. Per germline, CDR1 KGHSH and CDR2 LQKENI. CDR3 amino acids: CASSSLDGGTEAFF. CDR3 DNA sequence: TGTGCCAGCTCATCTCTTGACGGAGGAACTGAAGCTTTCTTT.

The DNA of the CDR3 is TGTGCCAGCAGCCCCGGGACAGGTGGGAATAAGCAGTACTTC. Protein: CASSPGTGGNKQYF. This chain uses TRBV12-3 or TRBV12-4 with TRBJ2-7; 8 bases match TRBD1. J was trimmed by 8 bases and V by 6 bases; bases with no gene match: 12. The CDR3 spans 14 residues.

Only a few counts were recorded for this clonotype. V gene TRBV7-3 combines with J gene TRBJ2-1, with 7 bases identical to TRBD2. The CDR3 is 15 amino acids. Losses at the gene ends were 3 bases for V and 7 bases for J; bases not matched to a gene: 9. Germline CDR1 is SGHTA and CDR2 is FQGTGA. The CDR3 protein is CASSFRPGGRNEQFF. In DNA form, the CDR3 reads TGTGCCAGCAGCTTTCGGCCGGGGGGTCGGAATGAGCAGTTCTTC.